This T cell receptor (beta chain) was captured in a study of T-cell reconstitution after alpha-beta-depleted transplantation in children. The CDR3 has 17 amino acids. CDR1 SGDLS and CDR2 YYNGEE come from the germline V gene. After removal of 3 bases from V and 0 bases from J, the junction contained 5 bases not matched to a gene. There are many counts of this clonotype. Its antigen is not known. Researchers prepared the TCRbeta library using unique molecular identifiers, the study reports. TCRdb reprocessed the PCR reads with MiXCR, giving one entry per CDR3 protein. The sample holds around 440,000 distinct CDR3 sequences, over 9.5% seen once. Study outcomes and limitations: Expanded graft clones, several hundred of them, were reportedly the source of alpha-beta T cells about two months after transplant. When one year had passed after transplant, most T-cell counts and diversity came from newly produced T cells. Surviving recipient T cells and intrathymic progenitors accounted for some patients' high TCRbeta diversity at day 60.

The specimen was PBMCs, collected before TCRalphabeta/CD19-depleted stem cell transplant. This sequence joins TRBV9 and TRBJ2-6; TRBD1 matches at 8 bases. The receptor comes from a child under 10 years old with inherited bone marrow failure, due to receive a stem cell transplant. CDR3 DNA: TGTGCCAGCAGCGGACAGGGGAGGAGCTCTGGGGCCAACGTCCTGACTTTC. Protein: CASSGQGRSSGANVLTF.